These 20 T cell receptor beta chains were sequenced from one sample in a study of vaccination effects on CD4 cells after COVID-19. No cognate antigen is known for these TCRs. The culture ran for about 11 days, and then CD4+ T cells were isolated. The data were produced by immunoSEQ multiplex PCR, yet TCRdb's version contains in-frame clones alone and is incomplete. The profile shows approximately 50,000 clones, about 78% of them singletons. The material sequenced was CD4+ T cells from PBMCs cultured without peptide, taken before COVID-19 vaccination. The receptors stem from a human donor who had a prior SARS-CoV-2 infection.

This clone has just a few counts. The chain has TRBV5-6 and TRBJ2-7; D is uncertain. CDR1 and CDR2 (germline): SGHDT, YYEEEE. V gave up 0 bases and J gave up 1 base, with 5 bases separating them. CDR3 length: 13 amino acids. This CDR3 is CASSLERSYEQYF. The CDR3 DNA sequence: TGTGCCAGCAGCTTGGAACGGTCCTACGAGCAGTACTTC. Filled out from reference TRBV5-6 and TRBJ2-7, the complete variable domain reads DAGVTQSPTHLIKTRGQQVTLRCSPKSGHDTVSWYQQALGQGPQFIFQYYEEEERQRGNFPDRFSGHQFPNYSSELNVNALLLGDSALYLCASSLERSYEQYFGPGTRLTVT.

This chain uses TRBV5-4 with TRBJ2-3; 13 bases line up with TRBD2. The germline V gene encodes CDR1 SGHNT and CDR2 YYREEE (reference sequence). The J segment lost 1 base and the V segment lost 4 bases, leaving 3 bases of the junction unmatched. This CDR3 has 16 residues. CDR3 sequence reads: CASSTGLAGGTDTQYF. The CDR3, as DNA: TGTGCCAGCAGCACCGGACTAGCGGGGGGCACAGATACGCAGTATTTT.

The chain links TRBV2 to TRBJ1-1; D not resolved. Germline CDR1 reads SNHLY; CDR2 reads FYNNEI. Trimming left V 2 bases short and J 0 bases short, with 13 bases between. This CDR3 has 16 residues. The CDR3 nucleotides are TGTGCCAGCAGTGAATCGTTGGGAGAAGTGAACACTGAAGCTTTCTTT. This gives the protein CASSESLGEVNTEAFF.

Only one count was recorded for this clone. The CDR3, as DNA: TGTGCCAGCAGCCTCAGAGGGGGCAATCAGCCCCAGCATTTT. Protein: CASSLRGGNQPQHF. The chain is built from TRBV3-1 (or the pseudogene TRBV3-2) and TRBJ1-5; tentatively, D is TRBD1 (5 bases). Germline V gives CDR1 LGHDT, CDR2 YNNKEL (reference sequence). Trimming stripped 4 bases from V and 2 bases from J, with 9 bases between. There are 14 residues in the CDR3.

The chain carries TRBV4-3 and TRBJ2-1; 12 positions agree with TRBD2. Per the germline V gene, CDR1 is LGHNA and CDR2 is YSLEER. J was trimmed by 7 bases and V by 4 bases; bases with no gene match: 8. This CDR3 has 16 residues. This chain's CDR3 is CASSRLAGEEPNEQFF. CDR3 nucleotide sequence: TGCGCCAGCAGCCGACTAGCGGGAGAGGAGCCAAATGAGCAGTTCTTC.

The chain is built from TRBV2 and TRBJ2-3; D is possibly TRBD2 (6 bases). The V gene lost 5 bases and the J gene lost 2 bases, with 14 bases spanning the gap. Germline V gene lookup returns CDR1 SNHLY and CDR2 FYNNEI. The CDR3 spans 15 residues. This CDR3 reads CASSSRRDITDTQYF. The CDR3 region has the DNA TGTGCCAGCAGTTCTAGGCGGGATATCACAGATACGCAGTATTTT.

DNA for the CDR3: TGTGCCAGTAGTATAAGGACTAGCGGGAGCTATGAGCAGTTCTTC. The encoded protein is CASSIRTSGSYEQFF. The chain joins TRBV19 to TRBJ2-1, with 13 positions matching TRBD2. The CDR3 covers 15 residues. Per germline, CDR1 LNHDA and CDR2 SQIVND (reference sequence). Trimming at V came to 2 bases and at J to 8 bases, leaving 3 bases not matched to a gene.

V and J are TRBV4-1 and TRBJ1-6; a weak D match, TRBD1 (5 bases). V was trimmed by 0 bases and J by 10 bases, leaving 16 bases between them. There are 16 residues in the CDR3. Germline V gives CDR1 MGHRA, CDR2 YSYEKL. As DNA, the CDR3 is TGCGCCAGCAGCCAAGAGCCCGAACCGACAGCCTCACCCCTCCACTTT. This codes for CASSQEPEPTASPLHF.

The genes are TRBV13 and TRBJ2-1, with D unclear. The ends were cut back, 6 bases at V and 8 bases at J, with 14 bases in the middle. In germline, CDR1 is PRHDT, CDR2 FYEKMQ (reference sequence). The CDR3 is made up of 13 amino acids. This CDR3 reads CASRAPENDEQFF. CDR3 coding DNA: TGTGCCAGCAGGGCCCCAGAGAACGATGAGCAGTTCTTC.

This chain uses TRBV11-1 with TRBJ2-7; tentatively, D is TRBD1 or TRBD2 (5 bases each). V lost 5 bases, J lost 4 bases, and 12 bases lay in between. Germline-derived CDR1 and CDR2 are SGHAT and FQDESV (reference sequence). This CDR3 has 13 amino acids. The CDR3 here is CASSHRDPYEQYF. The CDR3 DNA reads TGTGCCAGCAGCCATCGGGACCCGTACGAGCAGTACTTC.

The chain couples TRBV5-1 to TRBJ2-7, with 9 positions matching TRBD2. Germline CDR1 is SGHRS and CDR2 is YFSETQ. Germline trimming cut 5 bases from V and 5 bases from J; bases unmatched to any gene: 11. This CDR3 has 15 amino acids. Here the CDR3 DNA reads TGCGCCAGCAGGTATATAGCGGGAGTGGACGACGAGCAGTACTTC. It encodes CASRYIAGVDDEQYF.

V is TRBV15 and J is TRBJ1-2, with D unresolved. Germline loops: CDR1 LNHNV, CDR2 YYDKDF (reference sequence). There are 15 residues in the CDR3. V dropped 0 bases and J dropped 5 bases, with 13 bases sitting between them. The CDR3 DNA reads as TGTGCCACCAGCAGAGAGGCAGATAGCCTGTATGGCTACACCTTC. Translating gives CATSREADSLYGYTF.

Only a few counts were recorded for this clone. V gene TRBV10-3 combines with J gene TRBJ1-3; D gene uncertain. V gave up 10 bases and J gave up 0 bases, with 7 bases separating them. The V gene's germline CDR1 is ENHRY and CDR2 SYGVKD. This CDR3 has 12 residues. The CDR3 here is CATKTSGNTIYF. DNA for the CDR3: TGTGCCACCAAAACCTCTGGAAACACCATATATTTT.

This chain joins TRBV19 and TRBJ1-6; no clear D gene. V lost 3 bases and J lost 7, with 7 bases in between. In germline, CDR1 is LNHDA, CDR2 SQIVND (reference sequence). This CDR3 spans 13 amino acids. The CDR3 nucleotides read TGTGCCAGTAGTATTGAGGACAATTCACCCCTCCACTTT. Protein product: CASSIEDNSPLHF.

The CDR3 loop reads CASSNSGANVLTF. CDR3 DNA: TGTGCCAGCAGCAACTCTGGGGCCAACGTCCTGACTTTC. This chain joins TRBV6-4 and TRBJ2-6; no definite D call. The CDR3 runs 13 residues. The germline gives CDR1 MRHNA, CDR2 SNTAGT. V lost 6 bases and J 0 bases, leaving 3 bases between the germline ends.

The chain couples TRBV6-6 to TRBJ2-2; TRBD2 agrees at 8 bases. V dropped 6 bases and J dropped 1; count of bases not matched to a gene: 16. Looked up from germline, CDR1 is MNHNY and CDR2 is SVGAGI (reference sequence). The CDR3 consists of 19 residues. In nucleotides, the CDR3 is TGTGCCAGCAGCTCTTTGAACACCCCTAGCGGGTTGAACACCGGGGAGCTGTTTTTT. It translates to CASSSLNTPSGLNTGELFF.

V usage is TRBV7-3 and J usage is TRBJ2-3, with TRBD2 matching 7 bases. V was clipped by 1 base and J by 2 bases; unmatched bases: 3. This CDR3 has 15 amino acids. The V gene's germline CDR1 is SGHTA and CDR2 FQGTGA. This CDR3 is CASSLRAGTTDTQYF. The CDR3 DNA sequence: TGTGCCAGCAGCTTAAGAGCGGGGACCACAGATACGCAGTATTTT.

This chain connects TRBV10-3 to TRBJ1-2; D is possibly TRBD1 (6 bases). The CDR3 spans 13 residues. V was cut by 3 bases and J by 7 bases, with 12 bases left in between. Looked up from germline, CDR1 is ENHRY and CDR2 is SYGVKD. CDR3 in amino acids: CAISDEGGGGYTF. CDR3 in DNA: TGTGCCATCAGTGATGAGGGGGGTGGTGGCTACACCTTC.

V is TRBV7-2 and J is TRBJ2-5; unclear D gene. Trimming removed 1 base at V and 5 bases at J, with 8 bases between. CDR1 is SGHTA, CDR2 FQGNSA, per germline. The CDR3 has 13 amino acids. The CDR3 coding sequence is TGTGCCAGCAGCTTAGAGCCCGTGGAGACCCAGTACTTC. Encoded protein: CASSLEPVETQYF.

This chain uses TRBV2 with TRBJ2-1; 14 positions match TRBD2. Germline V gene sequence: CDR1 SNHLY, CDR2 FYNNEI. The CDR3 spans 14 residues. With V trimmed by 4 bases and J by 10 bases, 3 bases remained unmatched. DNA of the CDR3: TGTGCCAGCAGTGCCGGACTAGCGGGAGGCGAGCAGTTCTTC. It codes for CASSAGLAGGEQFF.